These 10 T cell receptor beta chains came from one sample sequenced in a study of blood T cell repertoires in COVID-19. Generated by immunoSEQ multiplex PCR, the TCRdb table keeps only in-frame clones and is missing some. The sample lists under 250,000 clones; 70% to 90% were seen once. The sequenced material came from peripheral blood. The receptors were sampled from a man between 18 and 35 years old with active or convalescent COVID-19.

CDR3 coding DNA: TGTGCCAGCATGGGAGAGAACACTGAAGCTTTCTTT. Amino acid sequence: CASMGENTEAFF. The rearrangement links TRBV6-5 to TRBJ1-1; D remains unclear. V was shortened by 7 bases and J by 1 base, with 7 bases between the two germline ends. CDR1 and CDR2 from the germline V gene are MNHEY and SVGAGI. The CDR3 extends over 12 amino acids.

The chain has TRBV10-3 and TRBJ2-5; TRBD1 matches 7 bases. V lost 6 bases, J lost 1 base, and 2 bases stayed unmatched. The CDR3 length is 13 residues. The germline V gene encodes CDR1 ENHRY and CDR2 SYGVKD. CDR3 nucleotide sequence: TGTGCCATCAGGGGACAGCCCCAAGAGACCCAGTACTTC. This codes for CAIRGQPQETQYF.

This sequence joins TRBV15 and TRBJ1-1; 8 bases map to TRBD1. CDR1 and CDR2 from the germline V gene are LNHNV and YYDKDF (reference sequence). J lost 4 bases, V lost 3 bases, and 4 bases had no gene match. The CDR3 is 14 residues long. This CDR3 is CATSSGQGGTEAFF. In nucleotides, the CDR3 is TGTGCCACCAGCAGCGGACAGGGCGGCACTGAAGCTTTCTTT.

The chain couples TRBV6-5 to TRBJ1-2; D gene unclear. Trimming removed 8 bases at V and 4 bases at J, with 11 bases between. The CDR3 is 12 amino acids. Germline CDR1 MNHEY, CDR2 SVGAGI. The CDR3 nucleotides are TGTGCCAGCGGTTTAACCGGCTATGGCTACACCTTC. Protein: CASGLTGYGYTF.

The chain is built from TRBV6-5 and TRBJ1-2; D remains ambiguous. V gave up 4 bases and J gave up 0 bases, with 15 bases separating them. The CDR3 sequence is 16 residues long. From germline, CDR1 is MNHEY and CDR2 SVGAGI. The CDR3 DNA is TGTGCCAGCAGTTTTTCCCGGAGGTGGGCTAACTATGGCTACACCTTC. Amino acids: CASSFSRRWANYGYTF.

The V gene is TRBV24-1, the J gene TRBJ2-7; TRBD1 matches at 11 bases. This CDR3 contains 15 residues. Trimming removed 8 bases from V and 4 bases from J; junction bases left unmatched: 9. Germline values: CDR1 KGHDR, CDR2 SFDVKD. Written as DNA, the CDR3 is TGTGCCACCACCTTGGACAGGGGGCCTCGATACGAGCAGTACTTC. Residues: CATTLDRGPRYEQYF.

This rearrangement joins TRBV5-4 to TRBJ1-2, with 12 bases that match TRBD1. V trimming: 4 bases; J trimming: 6 bases; junction bases outside the gene matches: 4. Germline CDR1 and CDR2: SGHNT and YYREEE (reference sequence). CDR3 length: 14 amino acids. The CDR3 protein is CASSPGQGAHGYTF. CDR3 in DNA: TGTGCCAGCAGCCCGGGACAGGGGGCTCATGGCTACACCTTC. The entire variable domain, with the rest obtained from reference TRBV5-4 and TRBJ1-2, is as follows: ETGVTQSPTHLIKTRGQQVTLRCSSQSGHNTVSWYQQALGQGPQFIFQYYREEENGRGNFPPRFSGLQFPNYSSELNVNALELDDSALYLCASSPGQGAHGYTFGSGTRLTVV.

This clone was observed a handful of times. The rearrangement links TRBV7-2 to TRBJ2-7; D might be TRBD1 (5 bases). CDR3 length: 15 residues. Germline lookup yields CDR1 SGHTA and CDR2 FQGNSA. Trimming took 5 bases from V and 2 from J, leaving 16 bases between them. The CDR3 bases are TGTGCCAGCAGCACACGCGCGACAGACCCCTACGAGCAGTACTTC. It codes for CASSTRATDPYEQYF.

This clone was seen repeatedly, ten times or more. This chain connects TRBV14 to TRBJ1-1; maybe TRBD1 (5 bases). This CDR3 contains 16 residues. The germline gives CDR1 SGHDN, CDR2 FVKESK. The ends were cut back, 4 bases at V and 0 bases at J, with 15 bases in the middle. Written as DNA, the CDR3 is TGTGCCAGCAGCCTCGTAATGACAGCGCTGAACACTGAAGCTTTCTTT. Its translation: CASSLVMTALNTEAFF.

The chain links TRBV7-8 to TRBJ1-1, with TRBD1 as a possible D gene (5 bases). The V gene's germline CDR1 is SGHVS and CDR2 FQNEAQ. The CDR3 sequence is 13 residues long. Trimming took 3 bases from V and 7 from J, leaving 12 bases between them. The CDR3 DNA follows: TGTGCCAGCAGCTTGGGGCAAGGTCTTGAAGCTTTCTTT. This sequence encodes CASSLGQGLEAFF.